This T cell receptor beta chain stems from a study of T cells in tumors after PD-1 blockade. Across the whole study: Tumor samples averaged nearly 27,000 templates (range about 554-100,000) and around 6,100 unique clonotypes.

Trimming left V 2 bases short and J 3 bases short, with 13 bases between. There are 15 residues in the CDR3. Germline V gene sequence: CDR1 MNHNY, CDR2 SVGAGI (reference sequence). With regard to this clone: The antigen is undetermined.

The study, taken as a whole, reports: Some novel exhausted tumor clones appeared in pre-treatment blood, suggesting peripheral recruitment. Clonal replacement was seen across treatment, not between pre-treatment samples.

The repertoire was sequenced with immunoSEQ multiplex PCR; TCRdb's copy has only in-frame clones and lacks some. The sample holds 11,000 or so clones, 60% to 80% seen once. The source of this sequence is a human donor with basal cell carcinoma. The specimen was tumor tissue, collected before anti-PD-1 treatment. V is TRBV6-6 and J is TRBJ1-1; no definite D call. The CDR3: CASSYLKGMDTEAFF. The CDR3 region has the DNA TGTGCCAGCAGTTACCTAAAGGGTATGGACACTGAAGCTTTCTTT.